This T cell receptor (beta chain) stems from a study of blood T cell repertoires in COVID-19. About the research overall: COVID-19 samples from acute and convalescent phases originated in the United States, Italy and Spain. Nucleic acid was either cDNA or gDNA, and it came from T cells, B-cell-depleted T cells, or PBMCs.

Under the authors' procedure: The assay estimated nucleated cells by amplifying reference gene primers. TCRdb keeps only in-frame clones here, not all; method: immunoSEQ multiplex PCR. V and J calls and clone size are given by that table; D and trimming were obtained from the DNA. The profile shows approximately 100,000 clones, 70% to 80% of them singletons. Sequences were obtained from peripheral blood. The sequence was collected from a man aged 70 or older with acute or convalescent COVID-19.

The CDR3 DNA follows: TGTGCCAGCGCTATAGAGTGGGGAGCGGGAGGTGGAGAGCAGTTCTTC. Its protein product is CASAIEWGAGGGEQFF. The genes are TRBV13 and TRBJ2-1; 9 bases line up with TRBD2. This CDR3 region has 16 residues. The germline gives CDR1 PRHDT, CDR2 FYEKMQ (reference sequence). The ends lost 8 bases at V and 10 bases at J; junction bases unmatched: 18.